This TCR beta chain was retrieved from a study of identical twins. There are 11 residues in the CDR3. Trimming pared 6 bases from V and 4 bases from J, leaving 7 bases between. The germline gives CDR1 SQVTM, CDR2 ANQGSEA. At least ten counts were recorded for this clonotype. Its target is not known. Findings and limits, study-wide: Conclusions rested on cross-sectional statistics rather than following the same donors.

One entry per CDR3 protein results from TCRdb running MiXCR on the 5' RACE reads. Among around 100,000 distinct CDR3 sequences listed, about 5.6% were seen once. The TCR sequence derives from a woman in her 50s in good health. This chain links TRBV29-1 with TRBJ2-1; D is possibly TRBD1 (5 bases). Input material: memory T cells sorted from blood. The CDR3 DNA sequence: TGCAGCGTGACAGTATACAATGAGCAGTTCTTC. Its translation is CSVTVYNEQFF.